This T cell receptor (beta chain) stems from a study of shared T cell receptors in the human thymus. CDR1 and CDR2 (germline): SGHTA, FQGTGA. The CDR3 loop spans 16 amino acids. Trimming took 5 bases from V and 4 from J; bases not matched to a gene: 9. Only in-frame clones appear in the TCRdb table, and some are missing; sequencing was by immunoSEQ multiplex PCR. The sample lists under 850,000 clones, roughly 90% occurring once. The same sample was also studied in work on human thymus T cells. That source adds: Congenital heart defects were the reason for the corrective surgery that the donors, healthy Finnish infants, were having. During corrective heart surgery, resections were taken, and the thymus tissue came from them. An apparent bias in V and J gene usage was seen in thymic and blood repertoires. Highly overlapping thymic repertoires in unrelated individuals were reported by related research.

This clonotype was obtained from a boy under three years old with a congenital heart defect. Sequencing used thymocytes. The J gene is TRBJ2-1, the V gene TRBV7-3; 9 positions match TRBD2. CDR3 DNA sequence: TGTGCCAGCAGCCCATCCGGGACTAGCTCTTACAATGAGCAGTTCTTC. This sequence encodes CASSPSGTSSYNEQFF.